This TCR beta chain was sequenced for a study of T cell responses to AZD1222 COVID-19 vaccine. Study-level points and caveats: Among vaccine-associated CD4 TCRs, coverage spanned spike, with dominance at 160-218 and 743-854. Unmutated variant regions are reportedly targeted by nearly half of spike-specific TCRs. Breadth and depth of Spike-specific TCRs rose after two AZD1222 doses.

Comments on this clone: Its antigen is as yet unknown.

Produced via immunoSEQ multiplex PCR; TCRdb's table is partial and in-frame only. The table records about 140,000 clones, over 90% of them present only once. V lost 3 bases, J lost 5 bases, and 7 bases lay in between. Germline values: CDR1 SGHVS, CDR2 FQNEAQ. The CDR3 totals 12 residues. The TCR sequence derives from an adult in good health. This chain joins TRBV7-8 and TRBJ1-2; D might be TRBD1 (5 bases). The sample consisted of peripheral blood, taken on day 0 of AZD1222 vaccination. The CDR3 is CASSLGTYGYTF. The CDR3 nucleotides read TGTGCCAGCAGCTTGGGGACGTATGGCTACACCTTC.